These 23 T cell receptor beta chains were sequenced from one sample in a study of Ad26.COV2.S vaccination and SARS-CoV-2 variants. Treatment specified: around 19 received Ad26.COV2.S at low or high dose, single or two shots; roughly 5 received placebo; per-sample allocation not given. The samples date from day 63 after the first vaccine or placebo injection. TCRdb's copy holds only in-frame clones and misses some; the assay was immunoSEQ multiplex PCR. This repertoire shows 350,000 to 550,000 clones, 75% to 90% found once; its top ten account for approximately 2.5%. Here the sequenced sample was peripheral blood, taken in a trial of Ad26.COV2.S vaccine versus placebo. These receptors were taken from a person between 18 and 60 years old who received the Ad26.COV2.S COVID-19 vaccine or a placebo.

This sequence joins TRBV2 and TRBJ1-1; TRBD1 might be the D (6 bases). V lost 6 bases to trimming and J lost 1 base, with 12 bases between them. Looked up from germline, CDR1 is SNHLY and CDR2 is FYNNEI. The CDR3 extends over 14 amino acids. The CDR3 loop reads CASRVGGANTEAFF. The CDR3 nucleotides read TGTGCCAGCAGAGTAGGGGGGGCGAACACTGAAGCTTTCTTT.

In this sample, this clone turned up a few times. This chain connects TRBV29-1 to TRBJ2-2; 12 bases fit TRBD2. The germline V gene encodes CDR1 SQVTM and CDR2 ANQGSEA. The CDR3 is made up of 14 amino acids. J gave up 2 bases and V 7 bases, and 2 bases lay outside the gene matches. The CDR3 is CSGGLAGNTGELFF. DNA for the CDR3: TGCAGCGGGGGACTAGCGGGCAACACCGGGGAGCTGTTTTTT.

The rearrangement joins TRBV2 to TRBJ1-6; maybe TRBD1 (6 bases). The V end lost 5 bases, the J end lost 7 bases, and 6 bases lay between the germline ends. The CDR3 loop spans 12 amino acids. The germline V gene encodes CDR1 SNHLY and CDR2 FYNNEI. The CDR3 region is CASSTGNSPLHF. CDR3 nucleotides: TGTGCCAGCAGTACAGGGAATTCACCCCTCCACTTT.

This chain links TRBV5-1 with TRBJ1-1, with D unclear. The CDR3 is 14 amino acids. Per the germline V gene, CDR1 is SGHRS and CDR2 is YFSETQ. Trimming pared 2 bases from V and 2 bases from J, leaving 10 bases between. CDR3 in amino acids: CASSFSMGNTEAFF. CDR3 nucleotide sequence: TGCGCCAGCAGCTTCAGTATGGGAAACACTGAAGCTTTCTTT.

This chain links TRBV6-5 with TRBJ1-1; TRBD1 is a possible D gene (5 bases). CDR1 and CDR2 (germline): MNHEY, SVGAGI. The CDR3 length is 12 residues. Trimming took off 6 bases at V and 1 base at J, with 6 bases between the two ends. The CDR3 loop is CASRRGNTEAFF. The DNA for the CDR3 is TGTGCCAGCAGGAGGGGGAACACTGAAGCTTTCTTT.

This rearrangement joins TRBV5-1 to TRBJ2-3; the D gene is possibly TRBD2 (6 bases). CDR1 SGHRS and CDR2 YFSETQ come from the germline V gene. The V gene lost 4 bases and the J gene lost 3 bases, with 18 bases spanning the gap. The CDR3 is 16 residues long. For the CDR3, the DNA is TGCGCCAGCAGCCATTGGGCGAGACTAGTAACAGATACGCAGTATTTT. It specifies CASSHWARLVTDTQYF.

The chain employs TRBV7-3 and TRBJ1-2, with no clear D. Between the trimmed V and J ends, which lost 5 bases and 7 bases, there was a span of 14 bases. Germline CDR1 reads SGHTA; CDR2 reads FQGTGA. This CDR3 contains 13 residues. CDR3 DNA sequence: TGTGCCAGCAGCCTGGACCCCCAGGTTGGCTACACCTTC. Its protein product is CASSLDPQVGYTF. The entire variable domain, with the rest obtained from reference TRBV7-3 and TRBJ1-2, is as follows: GAGVSQTPSNKVTEKGKYVELRCDPISGHTALYWYRQSLGQGPEFLIYFQGTGAADDSGLPNDRFFAVRPEGSVSTLKIQRTERGDSAVYLCASSLDPQVGYTFGSGTRLTVV.

This chain connects TRBV7-9 to TRBJ2-5, with a weak D call TRBD2 (6 bases). The CDR3 contains 14 residues. Per germline, CDR1 SEHNR and CDR2 FQNEAQ (reference sequence). Trimming took off 7 bases at V and 5 bases at J, with 17 bases between the two ends. The CDR3 DNA sequence: TGTGCCAGCAACCGGGCGGCCGGAGGGGAGACCCAGTACTTC. Translating it yields CASNRAAGGETQYF.

The rearrangement links TRBV9 to TRBJ2-7, with 9 bases lining up with TRBD1. Germline V gives CDR1 SGDLS, CDR2 YYNGEE. This CDR3 has 15 residues. V dropped 4 bases and J dropped 1; count of bases not matched to a gene: 6. The CDR3 coding sequence is TGTGCCAGCAGCCGAGACAGGGGGAGGTCCTACGAGCAGTACTTC. It is translated as CASSRDRGRSYEQYF.

V is TRBV11-2 and J is TRBJ2-4; tentative D call: TRBD1 (6 bases). V shed 5 bases and J shed 1 base, with 12 bases lying between them. The CDR3 spans 15 residues. Germline-derived CDR1 and CDR2 are SGHAT and FQNNGV. This CDR3 reads CASSQAGEAKNIQYF. In DNA form, the CDR3 reads TGTGCCAGCAGCCAAGCAGGGGAGGCCAAAAACATTCAGTACTTC.

This chain joins TRBV11-2 and TRBJ1-1, with a possible D match to TRBD1 (5 bases). Germline values: CDR1 SGHAT, CDR2 FQNNGV. V lost 3 bases, J lost 7 bases, and 15 bases lay in between. The CDR3 covers 14 residues. CDR3 sequence reads: CASSFSHRSGEAFF. Here the CDR3 DNA reads TGTGCCAGCAGCTTTAGCCACAGGTCCGGTGAAGCTTTCTTT. The complete variable domain, with remaining parts taken from reference TRBV11-2 and TRBJ1-1, reads EAGVAQSPRYKIIEKRQSVAFWCNPISGHATLYWYQQILGQGPKLLIQFQNNGVVDDSQLPKDRFSAERLKGVDSTLKIQPAKLEDSAVYLCASSFSHRSGEAFFGQGTRLTVV.

The chain employs TRBV19 and TRBJ2-7; possible D gene TRBD2, 5 bases. Germline CDR1 is LNHDA and CDR2 is SQIVND (reference sequence). This CDR3 is 16 amino acids long. Trimming removed 3 bases at V and 6 bases at J, with 21 bases between. CDR3 DNA sequence: TGTGCCAGTAGTATCGGTACCACCCCGAGGGCTGGCGAGCAGTACTTC. It specifies CASSIGTTPRAGEQYF.

This clone was detected only once. The chain carries TRBV9 and TRBJ2-7; D possibly matches TRBD1 or TRBD2 (5 bases each). Germline-derived CDR1 and CDR2 are SGDLS and YYNGEE. There are 13 residues in the CDR3. Trimming removed 4 bases from V and 7 bases from J, with 15 bases in between. The CDR3 region is CASSINAGSEQYF. The DNA of the CDR3 is TGTGCCAGCAGCATAAATGCAGGGAGTGAGCAGTACTTC.

This sequence joins TRBV5-1 and TRBJ2-1; TRBD1 matches 8 bases. V shed 1 base, J shed 4 bases, and the junction held 7 bases outside the gene matches. Germline assignment: CDR1 SGHRS and CDR2 YFSETQ. The CDR3 runs 16 residues. The CDR3: CASSLIGQGGYNEQFF. CDR3 bases: TGCGCCAGCAGCTTGATCGGACAGGGCGGATACAATGAGCAGTTCTTC.

V gene TRBV7-3 combines with J gene TRBJ1-1; D remains ambiguous. The CDR3 runs to 15 residues. CDR1 is SGHTA and CDR2 is FQGTGA in the germline V gene. Trimming removed 2 bases from V and 0 bases from J, with 10 bases in between. The CDR3 loop is CASSLLGNLNTEAFF. The CDR3 DNA is TGTGCCAGCAGCTTATTGGGAAATTTGAACACTGAAGCTTTCTTT.

The chain is built from TRBV18 and TRBJ2-4, with 10 nucleotides matching TRBD2. Germline V CDR1 and CDR2: KGHSH, LQKENI. The junction had 12 bases not matched to a gene; V was cut back by 3 bases and J by 13 bases. The CDR3 has 15 amino acids. The CDR3 region is CASSPLKPGLALQYF. In nucleotides, the CDR3 is TGTGCCAGCTCACCTCTAAAACCGGGACTAGCGCTACAGTACTTC.

The chain carries TRBV20-1 and TRBJ2-4, with 8 bases fitting TRBD2. The CDR3 runs to 11 residues. V shed 8 bases, J shed 9 bases, and the junction held 6 bases outside the gene matches. Germline CDR1 DFQATT, CDR2 SNEGSKA (reference sequence). The CDR3 sequence is CSPAGGGIQYF. The DNA for the CDR3 is TGCAGTCCGGCGGGAGGAGGCATTCAGTACTTC.

The chain's CDR3 is CASSQERWGNTIYF. The CDR3, as DNA: TGTGCCAGCAGCCAAGAGCGGTGGGGAAACACCATATATTTT. The V call is TRBV4-2, the J call TRBJ1-3; D remains unclear. The germline V and J ends were trimmed by 0 bases and 4 bases, with 7 bases remaining between them. CDR3 length equals 14 residues. From germline, CDR1 is LGHNA and CDR2 YNFKEQ.

The rearrangement uses TRBV27 and TRBJ2-5, with 14 nucleotides matching TRBD2. V gave up 5 bases and J gave up 1 base; unmatched junction bases: 6. This CDR3 comprises 17 residues. CDR1 is MNHEY, CDR2 SMNVEV, per germline (reference sequence). Written as DNA, the CDR3 is TGTGCCAGCAGTCGACTAGCGGGAGGGTCCCTCCAAGAGACCCAGTACTTC. This sequence encodes CASSRLAGGSLQETQYF.

The V and J genes are TRBV29-1 and TRBJ1-1; D is unresolved. The CDR3 runs to 13 residues. Germline lookup yields CDR1 SQVTM and CDR2 ANQGSEA. V was pared by 0 bases and J by 1 base, with 6 bases between. CDR3 amino acids: CSVEDGWNTEAFF. The CDR3 coding sequence is TGCAGCGTTGAAGACGGATGGAACACTGAAGCTTTCTTT.

The genes are TRBV13 and TRBJ1-2; maybe TRBD1 (5 bases). The germline V gene has CDR1 PRHDT and CDR2 FYEKMQ (reference sequence). The V and J ends lost 5 bases and 4 bases respectively, with 14 bases between them. The CDR3 covers 14 residues. The chain's CDR3 is CASSPAGTGYGYTF. The DNA for the CDR3 is TGTGCCAGCAGCCCGGCCGGGACCGGCTATGGCTACACCTTC.

This clone was detected only once. DNA for the CDR3: TGTGCCAGTAGTGGACAGGGGGCAACTAATGAAAAACTGTTTTTT. It codes for CASSGQGATNEKLFF. The V gene is TRBV19, the J gene TRBJ1-4, with 10 bases fitting TRBD1. Unmatched junction bases numbered 0, after V lost 5 bases and J lost 0 bases. This CDR3 is built from 15 residues. Germline CDR1 is LNHDA and CDR2 is SQIVND (reference sequence).

This chain joins TRBV24-1 and TRBJ2-3; TRBD1 aligns across 9 bases. V dropped 4 bases and J dropped 2; count of bases not matched to a gene: 6. This CDR3 comprises 16 residues. CDR1 and CDR2 from the germline V gene are KGHDR and SFDVKD. The DNA for the CDR3 is TGTGCCACCAGTGACGGGACAGGGCCTTACACAGATACGCAGTATTTT. Encoded protein: CATSDGTGPYTDTQYF.